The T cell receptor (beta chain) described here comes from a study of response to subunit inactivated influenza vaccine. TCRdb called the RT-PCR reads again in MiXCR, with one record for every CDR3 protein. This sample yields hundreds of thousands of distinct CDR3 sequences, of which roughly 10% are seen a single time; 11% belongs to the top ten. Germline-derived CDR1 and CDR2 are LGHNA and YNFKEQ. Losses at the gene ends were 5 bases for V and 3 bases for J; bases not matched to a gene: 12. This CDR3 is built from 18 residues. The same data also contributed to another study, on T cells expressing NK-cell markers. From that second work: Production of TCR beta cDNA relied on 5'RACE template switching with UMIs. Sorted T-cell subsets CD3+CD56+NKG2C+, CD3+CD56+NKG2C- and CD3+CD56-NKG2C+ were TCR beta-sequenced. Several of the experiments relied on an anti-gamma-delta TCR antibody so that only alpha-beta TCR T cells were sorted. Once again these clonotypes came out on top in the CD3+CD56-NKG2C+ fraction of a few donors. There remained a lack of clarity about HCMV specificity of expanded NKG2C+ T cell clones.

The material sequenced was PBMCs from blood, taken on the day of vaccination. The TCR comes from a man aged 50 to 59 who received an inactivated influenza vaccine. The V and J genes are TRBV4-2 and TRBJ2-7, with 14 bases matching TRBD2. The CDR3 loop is CASSAFPLGLAGVYEQYF. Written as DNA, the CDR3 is TGTGCCAGCAGCGCCTTTCCTTTGGGACTAGCGGGAGTCTACGAGCAGTACTTC.